The clone carrying this T cell receptor beta chain turned up a few times. Antigen unknown. The CDR3 length is 14 residues. V lost 4 bases, J lost 2 bases, and 4 bases stayed unmatched. The V gene's germline CDR1 is MNHEY and CDR2 SVGEGT. The sample belongs to a study of post-analysis software for immune sequencing data. Study-wide context: Clinical courses comprised relapsing-remitting, secondary progressive and progressive-relapsing multiple sclerosis.

Researchers reported that TCR beta cDNA libraries carried unique molecular identifiers. TCRdb processed the PCR reads anew with MiXCR; each CDR3 protein has one entry. The repertoire holds hundreds of thousands of distinct CDR3 sequences, 30% seen once, with more than 0.55% in the top ten. Study-level results: Compared with controls, patients showed significantly lower normalized Chao1 diversity. About five TRBV segments, including TRBV5-6, TRBV5-1 and TRBV20-1, were more frequent in patients than controls. Pronounced co-clustering by F measure was evident among identically batched samples.

This receptor was obtained from a girl between 10 and 17 years old with multiple sclerosis. The rearrangement joins TRBV6-2 or TRBV6-3 to TRBJ2-7; 8 bases align to TRBD1. Sequenced material: blood. CDR3 residues: CASSLQGEPYEQYF. CDR3 nucleotide sequence: TGTGCCAGCAGTTTACAGGGGGAACCCTACGAGCAGTACTTC.